This record covers a single T cell receptor beta chain. Its target antigen remains unknown. Per-base qualities were not stored, and no clone one base away is much larger. Including cysteine and phenylalanine, the CDR3 has 16 amino acids. This entry keeps only the CDR3 DNA: 48 bases, framed from base 1. CDR1 and CDR2, per the germline V gene (reference sequence), are SEHNR and FQNEAQ. Trimmed from V: 6 bases; trimmed from J: 2 bases; junction bases lacking a gene match: 12. The sample comes from a study of molecular identifiers for immune sequencing clone quantification (dated by TCRdb to the late 2010s). Concerning the study at large: For a replicate experiment, RNA from around 20,000 or 100,000 naive CD8 T cells was divided into five aliquots, of which four were sequenced. This methods study benchmarked molecular-identifier clustering-based TCR repertoire sequencing (MIDCIRS) and TCR RNA copy counting, using CD8 T cells to do so.

The library was made by PCR. Reads for this sample came from an Illumina HiSeq 4000. Bulk TCR libraries were generated as previously described, with the TCR primers listed in Table S5 used. The Qiagen AllPrep DNA/RNA kit was used to purify total RNA. Before analysis, reads from multiple sequencing runs of one library were combined. Concerning the study's data processing: Reads were retained only if their TCR constant sequence matched exactly, and those retained reads were trimmed to 150 nt and grouped according to their 12-nt molecular barcodes. Within each barcode group, reads were sub-clustered at a 15% Levenshtein threshold, and quality-weighted consensus sequences were built per RNA molecule. Non-functional sequences were excluded, and lower-count sequences lying one edit away from another sequence were also excluded. Based on fitting two negative binomial distributions, any barcode sub-cluster with under 20% of the maximum read count was discarded. The public reads were reprocessed in TCRdb via fastp at Q25 and MiXCR, keeping in-frame beta chains. Each entry merges the rows of one CDR3 protein and shows their most common DNA and genes. TCRdb's processing, not the authors', yielded these V and J calls. The sample includes 40,000 to 45,000 distinct CDR3 sequences, with less than 20% observed a single time. The ten largest clones add up to under 1.4% of the sample.

The full study reports these points: Highly expanded clone sizes could be underestimated because identical TCR molecules may share a barcode. Without barcode sub-clustering, chimeric consensus sequences inflated TCR diversity; chimeras reached as high as 47%. Modeling estimated 2.5 to 3 recovered TCR RNA copies per cell, compared with about 10 by digital PCR, which implies 30% to 35% capture efficiency. The naive libraries included spiked-in Jurkat TCR RNA (10 copies' worth), and this RNA is not part of the donor repertoire. Clones above 20 RNA copies held over 99% of molecules in CMV-specific effector cells but under 1% in naive cells. A single cell's worth of spiked-in Jurkat TCR RNA was reported detectable even among approximately 930,000 naive CD8 T cells.

Naive CD8 T cell libraries were made from about 20,000 to 1,000,000 sorted cells using 10%, 30% or 50% of purified RNA. Naive CD8 T cells, defined as CD8+CD4-CCR7+CD45RA+, were FACS-sorted into RLT Plus buffer on a BD FACSAria II. Around 11 TCR copies' worth of Jurkat RNA were spiked into roughly 20,000-1,000,000 naive CD8 T cell samples to test detection sensitivity. Enrichment of CD8 T cells was performed with RosetteSep CD8+ T Cell Enrichment Cocktail and Ficoll-Paque, after which ACK red cell lysis was carried out. The source is a human donor in good health. Some libraries in this study had Jurkat cell RNA spiked in. Sequenced: naive CD8+ T cells from blood, with Jurkat cell RNA spiked in. This specimen's cell subset or site label, interpreted: FACS-sorted CD8+CD4-CCR7+CD45RA+ naive T cells. The receptor chain draws on TRBV7-9 and TRBJ1-2; the central 7 bases match TRBD1. The CDR3: CASSPNPGQLNYGYTF. The DNA sequence is given as TGTGCCAGCAGTCCAAATCCGGGACAGCTCAACTATGGCTACACCTTC.